The 19 T cell receptor beta chains below come from one sample, sequenced in a study of T-cell reconstitution after alpha-beta-depleted transplantation in children (dated by TCRdb to about 2016). The treatment or condition label corresponds to: allogeneic hematopoietic cell transplantation with graft depleted of TCRalphabeta T cells and CD19 B cells. To prepare the library, PCR was applied. This sample was sequenced with an Illumina HiSeq 2500. TCR libraries were prepared with molecular barcoding, using unique molecular identifiers to normalize TCRbeta repertoire quantification. Through fastp at Q25 and MiXCR, TCRdb rebuilt clones from the public reads, retaining in-frame beta chains. Duplicate CDR3 protein sequences are folded into a single record with the most common DNA and genes. The sample table holds 800,000 to 1,000,000 distinct CDR3 sequences, of which roughly 29% were seen once. The ten largest clones capture more than 25% of the sample.

Sequencing was performed on PBMCs, mostly from graft donor cells, taken 360 days after TCRalphabeta/CD19-depleted stem cell transplant. These TCRs come from a boy under two years old who had a stem cell transplant for SCID, so the T cells may come from the graft donor.

V is TRBV7-6 and J is TRBJ2-5; D is possibly TRBD1 (5 bases). This CDR3 comprises 14 residues. Between the trimmed V and J ends, which lost 5 bases and 3 bases, there was a span of 13 bases. The germline CDR1 and CDR2 sequences are SGHVS and FNYEAQ. DNA for the CDR3: TGTGCCAGCAGCCGCCGCTCAGGGAAAGAGACCCAGTACTTC. Translating gives CASSRRSGKETQYF.

The V call is TRBV20-1, the J call TRBJ2-7, with D perhaps TRBD2 (5 bases). CDR3 length: 11 amino acids. The V end lost 5 bases, the J end lost 3 bases, and 8 bases lay between the germline ends. CDR1 is DFQATT and CDR2 is SNEGSKA in the germline V gene (reference sequence). The CDR3 region is CSAGLDYEQYF. Here the CDR3 DNA reads TGCAGTGCTGGACTGGACTACGAGCAGTACTTC.

This chain connects TRBV12-3 or TRBV12-4 to TRBJ2-1, with D tentatively TRBD2 (6 bases). Trimming removed 5 bases from V and 6 bases from J, with 17 bases in between. This CDR3 is 15 amino acids long. CDR3 nucleotides: TGTGCCAGCAGTCCCGCGGGACTGTTTGGCAATGAGCAGTTCTTC. Its protein is CASSPAGLFGNEQFF.

The V gene is TRBV6-1, the J gene TRBJ1-3, with TRBD1 matching 7 bases. CDR3 length equals 14 residues. Germline V gene data show CDR1 as MNHNS and CDR2 as SASEGT. The V and J ends lost 11 bases and 4 bases, in that order; junction bases with no gene match: 11. CDR3 DNA: TGTGCCTCCCAGACAGGGACCGTGGGAAACACCATATATTTT. Translation: CASQTGTVGNTIYF.

This clonotype has more than one count but fewer than ten. The chain joins TRBV10-2 to TRBJ2-3, with 12 bases matching TRBD2. The length of the CDR3 is 18 residues. Unmatched junction bases numbered 11, after V lost 7 bases and J lost 0 bases. Germline V lookup: CDR1 WSHSY, CDR2 SAAADI. The CDR3 region is CASISTSGGLWSTDTQYF. The CDR3 DNA follows: TGCGCCAGCATTTCGACTAGCGGGGGCCTTTGGAGCACAGATACGCAGTATTTT.

V is TRBV12-3 or TRBV12-4 and J is TRBJ1-5, with a tentative D call TRBD1 (5 bases). Trimming stripped 2 bases from V and 5 bases from J, with 13 bases between. The CDR3 has 15 amino acids. The DNA for the CDR3 is TGTGCCAGCAGTTTAACTGGGGGACCCCATCAGCCCCAGCATTTT. This gives the protein CASSLTGGPHQPQHF.

This clonotype appeared a few times. J is TRBJ2-1 and V is TRBV12-3 or TRBV12-4; D gene ambiguous. Trimming removed 2 bases at V and 2 bases at J, with 7 bases between. The CDR3 spans 14 residues. CDR3 nucleotide sequence: TGTGCCAGCAGTTTATTCCAGCCCTACAATGAGCAGTTCTTC. This gives the protein CASSLFQPYNEQFF.

The chain carries TRBV10-3 and TRBJ2-7, with TRBD2 identical over 7 bases. This CDR3 is 13 amino acids long. J gave up 6 bases and V 6 bases, and 8 bases lay outside the gene matches. CDR1 and CDR2 (germline): ENHRY, SYGVKD. As DNA, the CDR3 is TGTGCCATCAGATCCCCTGGCGGGGGCGAGCAGTACTTC. Translating it yields CAIRSPGGGEQYF.

The chain carries TRBV4-2 and TRBJ2-3; D is possibly TRBD1 or TRBD2 (5 bases each). CDR3 length: 17 residues. V was shortened by 0 bases and J by 8 bases, with 21 bases between the two germline ends. CDR1 is LGHNA, CDR2 YNFKEQ, per germline. In DNA, the CDR3 is TGTGCCAGCAGCCAAGACCCGGGACGACTGGTTACAACTACGCAGTATTTT. It is translated as CASSQDPGRLVTTTQYF.

This clonotype came up a few times. This chain joins TRBV19 and TRBJ2-2; possibly TRBD1 for D (6 bases). Germline V gene sequence: CDR1 LNHDA, CDR2 SQIVND (reference sequence). The CDR3 is 14 residues long. With 3 bases removed from V and 2 bases from J, the gap between germline ends came to 7 bases. The CDR3 DNA sequence: TGTGCCAGTAGTATCGGGACAAACACCGGGGAGCTGTTTTTT. Translated, it gives CASSIGTNTGELFF.

The genes are TRBV15 and TRBJ2-2, with unresolved D. The CDR3 contains 15 residues. Trimming took off 0 bases at V and 3 bases at J, with 8 bases between the two ends. Germline values: CDR1 LNHNV, CDR2 YYDKDF (reference sequence). This CDR3 is CATSRDISDTGELFF. CDR3 nucleotide sequence: TGTGCCACCAGCAGAGATATCAGCGACACCGGGGAGCTGTTTTTT.

This clonotype appeared a single time. This chain connects TRBV5-5 to TRBJ1-2; possible D gene TRBD1, 6 bases. Germline CDR1 and CDR2: SGHKS and YYEKEE (reference sequence). The V gene lost 4 bases and the J gene lost 2 bases, with 15 bases spanning the gap. CDR3 length: 15 amino acids. In DNA, the CDR3 is TGTGCCAGCAGCCGTCAAAGGACAGTAAACTATGGCTACACCTTC. This encodes CASSRQRTVNYGYTF.

This chain joins TRBV5-5 and TRBJ2-1; tentative D call: TRBD1 (5 bases). V was shortened by 2 bases and J by 0 bases, with 9 bases between the two germline ends. CDR1 and CDR2 from the germline V gene are SGHKS and YYEKEE (reference sequence). The CDR3 runs to 15 residues. The DNA for the CDR3 is TGTGCCAGCAGCTTTATAAGGGGCTCCTACAATGAGCAGTTCTTC. Its translation: CASSFIRGSYNEQFF.

This clonotype has just one count. The chain combines TRBV12-3 or TRBV12-4 with TRBJ2-5; D perhaps matches TRBD2 (6 bases). Trimming pared 5 bases from V and 5 bases from J, leaving 12 bases between. CDR3 length: 13 residues. In nucleotides, the CDR3 is TGTGCCAGCAGTGGAGGGGTGTGGGAGACCCAGTACTTC. Translated, it gives CASSGGVWETQYF.

This chain connects TRBV6-2 or TRBV6-3 to TRBJ2-1; TRBD2 aligns across 12 bases. The V and J ends lost 0 bases and 1 base, in that order; junction bases with no gene match: 7. CDR1 is MNHEY, CDR2 SVGEGT, per germline. This CDR3 region has 19 residues. The DNA for the CDR3 is TGTGCCAGCAGTTACTCTTCTAGCGGGGGGGCCCGGTCCTACAATGAGCAGTTCTTC. Encoded protein: CASSYSSSGGARSYNEQFF.

The V call is TRBV4-1, the J call TRBJ1-1; D is ambiguous. The CDR3 contains 17 residues. In germline, CDR1 is MGHRA, CDR2 YSYEKL. Between the trimmed V and J ends, which lost 0 bases and 11 bases, there was a span of 25 bases. CDR3 protein: CASSQDSYIGGKRGAFF. CDR3 sequence (DNA): TGCGCCAGCAGCCAAGATTCCTACATTGGAGGGAAGAGAGGGGCTTTCTTT.

Many counts were recorded for this clonotype. The chain recombines TRBV14 with TRBJ1-2; 8 nucleotides agree with TRBD1. The germline V gene has CDR1 SGHDN and CDR2 FVKESK. This CDR3 region has 16 residues. V was pared by 2 bases and J by 8 bases, with 13 bases of the junction left unmatched. CDR3 loop: CASSQSFGTGLLGYTF. For the CDR3, the DNA is TGTGCCAGCAGCCAAAGCTTCGGGACAGGCCTCTTGGGCTACACCTTC.

The chain recombines TRBV5-5 with TRBJ2-1, with 12 bases aligning to TRBD1. The CDR3 runs 15 residues. Unmatched junction bases numbered 6, after V lost 3 bases and J lost 8 bases. Germline assignment: CDR1 SGHKS and CDR2 YYEKEE (reference sequence). This chain's CDR3 is CASSSRDRGPDEQFF. The DNA of the CDR3 is TGTGCCAGCAGCTCCCGGGACAGGGGGCCCGATGAGCAGTTCTTC.

In this sample, this clonotype turned up many times. CDR3 bases: TGTGCCAGCAGCTTCCCTTACTGGGGCGACACTGAAGCTTTCTTT. It encodes CASSFPYWGDTEAFF. The V call is TRBV7-3, the J call TRBJ1-1; possibly TRBD1 for D (5 bases). This CDR3 comprises 15 residues. CDR1 SGHTA and CDR2 FQGTGA come from the germline V gene. Trimming took off 3 bases at V and 3 bases at J, with 14 bases between the two ends.